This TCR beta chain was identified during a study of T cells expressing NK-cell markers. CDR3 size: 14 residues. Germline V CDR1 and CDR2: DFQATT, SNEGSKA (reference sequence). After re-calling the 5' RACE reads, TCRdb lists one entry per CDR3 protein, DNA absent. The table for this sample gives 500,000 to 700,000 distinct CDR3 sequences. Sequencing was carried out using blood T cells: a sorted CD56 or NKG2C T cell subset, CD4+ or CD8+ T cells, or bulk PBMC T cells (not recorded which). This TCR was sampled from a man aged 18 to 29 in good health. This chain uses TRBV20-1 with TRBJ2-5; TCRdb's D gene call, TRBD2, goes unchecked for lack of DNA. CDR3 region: CSAKMPSGRETQYF.